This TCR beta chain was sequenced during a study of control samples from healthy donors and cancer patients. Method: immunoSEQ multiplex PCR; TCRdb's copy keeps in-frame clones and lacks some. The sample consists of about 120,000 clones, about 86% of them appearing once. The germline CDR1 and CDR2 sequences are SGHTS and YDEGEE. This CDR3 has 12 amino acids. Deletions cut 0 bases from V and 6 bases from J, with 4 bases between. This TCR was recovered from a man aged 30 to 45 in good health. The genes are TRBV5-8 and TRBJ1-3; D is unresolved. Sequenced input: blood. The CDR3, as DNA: TGTGCCAGCAGCTTGGGAGAAAACACCATATATTTT. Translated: CASSLGENTIYF. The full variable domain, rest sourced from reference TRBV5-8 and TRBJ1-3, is EAGVTQSPTHLIKTRGQQATLRCSPISGHTSVYWYQQALGLGLQFLLWYDEGEERNRGNFPPRFSGRQFPNYSSELNVNALELEDSALYLCASSLGENTIYFGEGSWLTVV.